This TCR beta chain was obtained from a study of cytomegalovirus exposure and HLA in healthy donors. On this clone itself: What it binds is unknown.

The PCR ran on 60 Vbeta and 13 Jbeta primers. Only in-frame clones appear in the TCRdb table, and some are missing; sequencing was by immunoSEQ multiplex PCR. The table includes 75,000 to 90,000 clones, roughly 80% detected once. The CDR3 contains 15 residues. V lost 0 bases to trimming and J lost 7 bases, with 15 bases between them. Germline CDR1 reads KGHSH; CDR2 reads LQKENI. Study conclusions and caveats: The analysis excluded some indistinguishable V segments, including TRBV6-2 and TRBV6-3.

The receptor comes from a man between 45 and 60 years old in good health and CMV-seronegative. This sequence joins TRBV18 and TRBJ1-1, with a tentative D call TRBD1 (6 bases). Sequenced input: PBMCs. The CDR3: CASSPPPGHRSEAFF. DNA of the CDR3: TGTGCCAGCTCACCACCCCCGGGACACCGGAGTGAAGCTTTCTTT.